One sample yielded the 25 T cell receptor beta chains listed below, sequenced in a study of early T cells in non-severe SARS-CoV-2 infection. One entry per CDR3 protein, called by TCRdb with MiXCR from the 5' RACE reads. The repertoire holds 40,000 to 50,000 distinct CDR3 sequences, less than 15% seen once, with around 9.6% in the top ten. Sequenced sample: whole blood. The receptors shown here come from an adult who was a healthcare worker with PCR-confirmed SARS-CoV-2 infection or an uninfected control (not recorded which).

This clonotype was seen many times. The rearrangement links TRBV6-6 to TRBJ1-4; D is ambiguous. The CDR3 has 11 amino acids. The V gene's germline CDR1 is MNHNY and CDR2 SVGAGI (reference sequence). The ends were cut back, 6 bases at V and 8 bases at J, with 7 bases in the middle. CDR3: CASSTWEKLFF. For the CDR3, the DNA is TGTGCCAGCAGCACCTGGGAAAAACTGTTTTTT.

The chain carries TRBV15 and TRBJ1-1, with D possibly being TRBD1 (5 bases). This CDR3 spans 14 amino acids. Trimming shortened V by 1 base and J by 5 bases, and 11 bases separated the two germline ends. Looked up from germline, CDR1 is LNHNV and CDR2 is YYDKDF (reference sequence). Written as DNA, the CDR3 is TGTGCCACCAGCAGAGCCCAGGGTCGTACTGAAGCTTTCTTT. It translates to CATSRAQGRTEAFF.

This clonotype has a count of ten or more. This chain joins TRBV20-1 and TRBJ1-6, with TRBD1 identical over 11 bases. V shed 6 bases and J 6 bases; nucleotides not matched to a gene: 7. The CDR3 loop spans 15 amino acids. CDR1 and CDR2 (germline): DFQATT, SNEGSKA (reference sequence). Here the CDR3 reads CSARTGGDGNSPLHF. The CDR3 coding sequence is TGCAGTGCAAGGACAGGGGGCGATGGTAATTCACCCCTCCACTTT.

This clonotype was detected many times. CDR3 sequence: CASSWDGSNQPQHF. Here the CDR3 DNA reads TGTGCCAGCAGCTGGGACGGTAGCAATCAGCCCCAGCATTTT. This rearrangement joins TRBV12-3 or TRBV12-4 to TRBJ1-5, with D possibly matching TRBD1 (5 bases). V lost 6 bases to trimming and J lost 0 bases, with 9 bases between them. There are 14 residues in the CDR3.

This clonotype was seen ten or more times. The chain recombines TRBV7-9 with TRBJ2-3, with a tentative D call TRBD1 (5 bases). V shed 3 bases and J shed 0 bases, with 10 bases lying between them. The length of the CDR3 is 15 residues. Germline V gene sequence: CDR1 SEHNR, CDR2 FQNEAQ (reference sequence). This chain's CDR3 is CASSLGRVSTDTQYF. CDR3 nucleotides: TGTGCCAGCAGCTTGGGCAGGGTCAGCACAGATACGCAGTATTTT.

The CDR3 here is CASSLAMVSEAFF. The CDR3 DNA sequence: TGCGCCAGCAGCTTGGCCATGGTGTCTGAAGCTTTCTTT. This chain joins TRBV5-1 and TRBJ1-1; no clear D. CDR1 and CDR2 from the germline V gene are SGHRS and YFSETQ. CDR3 length: 13 residues. V shed 0 bases and J shed 6 bases, with 9 bases lying between them.

This clonotype has a count of ten or more. The chain has TRBV2 and TRBJ2-1; 12 bases match TRBD2. Per germline, CDR1 SNHLY and CDR2 FYNNEI. The CDR3 is 15 residues long. The ends lost 2 bases at V and 7 bases at J; junction bases unmatched: 3. The CDR3 spells CASSELAGGMNEQFF. CDR3 coding DNA: TGTGCCAGCAGTGAACTAGCGGGAGGGATGAATGAGCAGTTCTTC.

The J gene is TRBJ2-1, the V gene TRBV7-2, with D maybe TRBD2 (5 bases). Deletions cut 3 bases from V and 5 bases from J, with 11 bases between. The CDR3 is 14 amino acids. Germline CDR1 reads SGHTA; CDR2 reads FQGNSA. The CDR3 bases are TGTGCCAGCAGCTTCTTCGGACTGAACAATGAGCAGTTCTTC. Residues: CASSFFGLNNEQFF.

This clonotype was seen once. This sequence joins TRBV28 and TRBJ2-2, with no clear D. The V end lost 1 base, the J end lost 6 bases, and 9 bases lay between the germline ends. The CDR3 covers 14 residues. Looked up from germline, CDR1 is MDHEN and CDR2 is SYDVKM. The DNA for the CDR3 is TGTGCCAGCAGTTTATCCCGCTGGGCCGGGGAGCTGTTTTTT. Translating gives CASSLSRWAGELFF.

This sequence joins TRBV12-5 and TRBJ1-1; 8 bases match TRBD1. CDR1 is LGHNT, CDR2 FRNRAP, per germline. The CDR3 runs 15 residues. J lost 2 bases, V lost 6 bases, and 8 bases had no gene match. The CDR3 is CASGPGTGFNTEAFF. The CDR3 DNA is TGTGCTAGTGGACCCGGGACAGGATTTAACACTGAAGCTTTCTTT.

This clonotype was counted a few times. This chain connects TRBV5-1 to TRBJ1-1; D unclear. V was clipped by 8 bases and J by 4 bases, with 15 bases between them. Germline V CDR1 and CDR2: SGHRS, YFSETQ. The CDR3 loop spans 13 amino acids. The CDR3, as DNA: TGCGCCAGTATGCCCCTGGGAGGCACTGAAGCTTTCTTT. Its protein product is CASMPLGGTEAFF.

The genes are TRBV7-2 and TRBJ2-4; perhaps TRBD1 as D (5 bases). Germline-derived CDR1 and CDR2 are SGHTA and FQGNSA. The CDR3 has 13 amino acids. V was clipped by 5 bases and J by 4 bases, with 9 bases between them. The CDR3 DNA follows: TGTGCCAGCAGCCCCGCAGGGAAAAACATTCAGTACTTC. It translates to CASSPAGKNIQYF.

In this sample, this clonotype turned up many times. The chain carries TRBV6-6 and TRBJ2-1; 14 nucleotides agree with TRBD2. The V gene end was trimmed by 5 bases and the J gene end by 1 base; junction bases not matched to a gene: 10. CDR1 and CDR2 (germline): MNHNY, SVGAGI (reference sequence). The CDR3 covers 19 residues. The CDR3 region is CASSVSGTSGSRSYNEQFF. CDR3 DNA: TGTGCCAGCAGTGTTTCCGGGACTAGCGGGAGTCGGTCCTACAATGAGCAGTTCTTC.

This clonotype was seen only a few times. The V gene is TRBV7-6, the J gene TRBJ2-1; D unresolved. Germline lookup yields CDR1 SGHVS and CDR2 FNYEAQ. V was trimmed by 2 bases and J by 6 bases, leaving 17 bases between them. The CDR3 totals 16 residues. The CDR3, as DNA: TGTGCCAGCAGCTTAAAGCCCGACTTGGCTGGCAATGAGCAGTTCTTC. Protein sequence: CASSLKPDLAGNEQFF.

This clonotype was detected many times. The chain has TRBV12-3 or TRBV12-4 and TRBJ1-2; D remains unclear. The length of the CDR3 is 12 residues. Deletions cut 1 base from V and 7 bases from J, with 7 bases between. The CDR3 coding sequence is TGTGCCAGCAGTTTAGTAGGCGGTGGCTACACCTTC. It encodes CASSLVGGGYTF.

This clonotype was observed a handful of times. The chain has TRBV5-6 and TRBJ1-2, with 7 bases that match TRBD1. Germline V lookup: CDR1 SGHDT, CDR2 YYEEEE. V was pared by 0 bases and J by 7 bases, with 3 bases of the junction left unmatched. The CDR3 totals 13 residues. CDR3 DNA: TGTGCCAGCAGCTTGGGGACAGGCCTTGGCTACACCTTC. Translating gives CASSLGTGLGYTF.

This clonotype was recorded many times. The gene calls are TRBV28 and TRBJ2-7; tentatively, D is TRBD1 (5 bases). The CDR3 extends over 13 amino acids. The V gene's germline CDR1 is MDHEN and CDR2 SYDVKM. V lost 6 bases and J lost 3, with 12 bases in between. The CDR3 region has the DNA TGTGCCAGCAGCCCGGCAGGGCGCTACGAGCAGTACTTC. This encodes CASSPAGRYEQYF.

The table lists this clonotype with many counts. This sequence joins TRBV18 and TRBJ1-2, with TRBD1 matching over 7 bases. This CDR3 has 15 amino acids. V trimming: 5 bases; J trimming: 5 bases; junction bases outside the gene matches: 11. In germline, CDR1 is KGHSH, CDR2 LQKENI. The CDR3: CASSSGQTAIYGYTF. Here the CDR3 DNA reads TGTGCCAGCTCATCGGGACAGACCGCCATATATGGCTACACCTTC.

To note about this clonotype: The junction and the germline gene differ at one end; a read error may be behind it. V gene TRBV5-1 combines with J gene TRBJ1-1; a possible D gene is TRBD1 (6 bases). Germline V gene sequence: CDR1 SGHRS, CDR2 YFSETQ. This CDR3 has 13 residues. The CDR3 coding sequence is TGCGCCAGCAGCTTGAAGAGGGACACTGAGGCTTTCTTT. This translates into CASSLKRDTEAFF.

V usage is TRBV11-3 and J usage is TRBJ2-1, with D possibly being TRBD2 (6 bases). The CDR3 is 13 residues long. V lost 4 bases, J lost 7 bases, and 11 bases lay in between. CDR1 and CDR2 from the germline V gene are SGHNT and YENEEA. DNA for the CDR3: TGTGCCAGCAGCTCACGGGAGTGGAATGAGCAGTTCTTC. It codes for CASSSREWNEQFF.

With regard to this clonotype: A single base separates this from a much larger clone, so it may be a read error. The chain employs TRBV11-2 and TRBJ1-1; no reliable D call. CDR3 length: 14 residues. Trimming removed 2 bases from V and 1 base from J, with 8 bases in between. CDR1 and CDR2 (germline): SGHAT, FQNNGV. CDR3 amino acids: CASSLFNGNTEAFF. For the CDR3, the DNA is TGTGCCAGCAGCTTATTCAACGGGAACACTGAAGCTTTCTTT.

Many counts were recorded for this clonotype. The chain carries TRBV6-6 and TRBJ1-1, with D tentatively TRBD1 (5 bases). The CDR3 is 14 residues long. The V and J ends lost 2 bases and 1 base respectively, with 8 bases between them. Germline lookup yields CDR1 MNHNY and CDR2 SVGAGI (reference sequence). CDR3 in amino acids: CASSYRRANTEAFF. The CDR3 coding sequence is TGTGCCAGCAGTTACCGCAGGGCGAACACTGAAGCTTTCTTT.

This clonotype was seen only a few times. This sequence joins TRBV7-9 and TRBJ2-1; D is perhaps TRBD1 (5 bases). The CDR3 loop spans 14 amino acids. Looked up from germline, CDR1 is SEHNR and CDR2 is FQNEAQ (reference sequence). The V and J ends lost 6 bases and 5 bases respectively, with 14 bases between them. This CDR3 reads CASRAGHLHNEQFF. In DNA form, the CDR3 reads TGTGCCAGCAGGGCCGGACACCTCCACAATGAGCAGTTCTTC.

The chain combines TRBV7-3 with TRBJ2-6, with D possibly TRBD1 on 6 matching bases. CDR1 SGHTA and CDR2 FQGTGA come from the germline V gene. V dropped 0 bases and J dropped 1 base, with 16 bases sitting between them. The CDR3 consists of 19 residues. CDR3: CASSLTGGRGVSGANVLTF. The DNA of the CDR3 is TGTGCCAGCAGCTTAACGGGCGGCAGGGGAGTATCTGGGGCCAACGTCCTGACTTTC.

This clonotype was recorded a few times. V gene TRBV3-1 combines with J gene TRBJ2-2; the match to TRBD2 covers 12 bases. CDR1 and CDR2 from the germline V gene are LGHDT and YNNKEL (reference sequence). With V trimmed by 5 bases and J by 3 bases, 4 bases remained unmatched. This CDR3 region has 16 residues. The CDR3 sequence is CASSILAGGHTGELFF. CDR3 bases: TGTGCCAGCAGCATTCTAGCGGGAGGGCACACCGGGGAGCTGTTTTTT.